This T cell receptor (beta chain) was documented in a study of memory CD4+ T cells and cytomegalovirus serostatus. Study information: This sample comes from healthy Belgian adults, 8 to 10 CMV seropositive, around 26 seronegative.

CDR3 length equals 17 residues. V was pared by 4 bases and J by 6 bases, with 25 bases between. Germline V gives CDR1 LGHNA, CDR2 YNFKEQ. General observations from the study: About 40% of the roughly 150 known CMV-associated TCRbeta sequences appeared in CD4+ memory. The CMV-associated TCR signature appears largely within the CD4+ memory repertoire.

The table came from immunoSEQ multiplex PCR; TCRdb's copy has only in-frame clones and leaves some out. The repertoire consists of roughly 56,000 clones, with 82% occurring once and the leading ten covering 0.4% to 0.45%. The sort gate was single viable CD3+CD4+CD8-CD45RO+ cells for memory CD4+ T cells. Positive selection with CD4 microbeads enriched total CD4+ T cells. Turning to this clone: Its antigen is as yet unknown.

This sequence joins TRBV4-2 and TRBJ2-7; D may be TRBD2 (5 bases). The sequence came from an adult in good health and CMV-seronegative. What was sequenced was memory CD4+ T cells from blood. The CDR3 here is CASSLGVGGPTSAEQYF. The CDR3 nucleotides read TGTGCCAGCAGCCTGGGCGTGGGCGGGCCCACATCCGCCGAGCAGTACTTC.